Each of the 31 T cell receptor beta chains below was sequenced from the same sample in a study of blood T cells in healthy people across ages. A second PCR, run for about 6 to 11 cycles, used a sample-barcoded 5' primer plus a J-beta primer mix. Each CDR3 protein is one row after TCRdb ran MiXCR on the 5' RACE reads. The sample comprises approximately 690,000 distinct CDR3 sequences, over 40% of which are singletons, and around 30% rests with the top ten. The sample taken for sequencing was blood. The receptor source for this set is an elderly man in good health.

There are a few counts of this clonotype. The chain couples TRBV24-1 to TRBJ2-1; 14 bases line up with TRBD2. From germline, CDR1 is KGHDR and CDR2 SFDVKD. CDR3 size: 16 residues. With 4 bases clipped from V and 5 bases from J, the junction kept 3 bases outside the gene matches. Here the CDR3 reads CATSDKGLAGDNEQFF. The CDR3 DNA reads TGTGCCACCAGTGACAAGGGACTAGCGGGGGACAATGAGCAGTTCTTC.

This clonotype was seen a few times. This chain connects TRBV21-1 to TRBJ1-4. TRBV21-1 is labeled a pseudogene. CDR3 length equals 16 residues. The CDR3: CASSKTGRVGRKRLFF. CDR3 nucleotide sequence: TGTGCCAGCAGCAAAACTGGTAGGGTTGGCAGGAAAAGACTGTTTTTT.

The chain combines TRBV29-1 with TRBJ2-4; D possibly corresponds to TRBD1 (7 bases). The last part of the DNA fits TRBJ2-7 better; the J call may be wrong. Germline V gene sequence: CDR1 SQVTM, CDR2 ANQGSEA. There are 19 residues in the CDR3. CDR3: CSVDTGRQGGGAQRGEQYF. CDR3 DNA sequence: TGCAGCGTTGATACCGGGAGACAGGGCGGCGGGGCTCAGAGAGGCGAGCAGTACTTC.

This clonotype turned up a few times. The chain links TRBV7-2 to TRBJ2-7, with 8 bases lining up with TRBD1. The CDR3 is made up of 17 amino acids. The J segment lost 6 bases and the V segment lost 1 base, leaving 14 bases of the junction unmatched. The germline CDR1 and CDR2 sequences are SGHTA and FQGNSA. The CDR3, as DNA: TGTGCCAGCAGCTTAGTCGGGGTTAGACAGGGGACGAGCGAGCAGTACTTC. It encodes CASSLVGVRQGTSEQYF.

This clonotype turned up a few times. The rearrangement uses TRBV9 and TRBJ2-2, with 7 bases that match TRBD2. With 5 bases clipped from V and 1 base from J, the junction kept 5 bases outside the gene matches. This CDR3 is 15 amino acids long. The V gene's germline CDR1 is SGDLS and CDR2 YYNGEE. CDR3 coding DNA: TGTGCCAGCAGACCCAGGGAGGGGAACACCGGGGAGCTGTTTTTT. This encodes CASRPREGNTGELFF. Supplemented by reference TRBV9 and TRBJ2-2, the full variable domain reads DSGVTQTPKHLITATGQRVTLRCSPRSGDLSVYWYQQSLDQGLQFLIQYYNGEERAKGNILERFSAQQFPDLHSELNLSSLELGDSALYFCASRPREGNTGELFFGEGSRLTVL.

This clonotype was seen many times. The V and J genes are TRBV27 and TRBJ1-6; maybe TRBD1 (6 bases). The ends were cut back, 5 bases at V and 10 bases at J, with 18 bases in the middle. CDR3 size: 15 residues. Germline CDR1 and CDR2: MNHEY and SMNVEV (reference sequence). In nucleotides, the CDR3 is TGTGCCAGCAGTGTGGGACAAATGAGGGGATCACCCCTCCACTTT. Its translation: CASSVGQMRGSPLHF.

The genes are TRBV9 and TRBJ2-1, with D possibly called TRBD1 or TRBD2 (5 bases each). Germline assignment: CDR1 SGDLS and CDR2 YYNGEE. Trimming removed 2 bases from V and 6 bases from J, with 18 bases in between. This CDR3 comprises 16 residues. DNA for the CDR3: TGTGCCAGCAGCGTTGTAGCATCCCCTGGGGGCAATGAGCAGTTCTTC. Protein product: CASSVVASPGGNEQFF.

Ten or more counts support this clonotype. The V call is TRBV29-1, the J call TRBJ1-5; D unresolved. CDR1 and CDR2 (germline): SQVTM, ANQGSEA. The CDR3 extends over 15 amino acids. V was trimmed by 4 bases and J by 0 bases, leaving 13 bases between them. CDR3 residues: CSVASSGDSNQPQHF. The DNA of the CDR3 is TGCAGCGTTGCCTCGTCCGGGGATAGCAATCAGCCCCAGCATTTT.

The chain uses TRBV4-1 and TRBJ2-1; TRBD1 agrees at 11 bases. The CDR3 is made up of 17 amino acids. CDR1 and CDR2 (germline): MGHRA, YSYEKL. Trimming cost V 1 base and J 6 bases; bases outside gene matches: 8. The CDR3 DNA sequence: TGCGCCAGCAGCCAAGGTCCTGGGACAGGGGGTCCCAATGAGCAGTTCTTC. Translated, it gives CASSQGPGTGGPNEQFF.

As regards this clonotype: One junction end disagrees with the germline gene, perhaps due to a read error. The genes are TRBV7-2 and TRBJ2-1; the match to TRBD1 covers 8 bases. Germline V gene lookup returns CDR1 SGHTA and CDR2 FQGNSA. CDR3 length: 14 amino acids. The CDR3 sequence is CARMPGQEYNEQFF. The CDR3 DNA reads as TGTGCCCGCATGCCGGGACAGGAGTACAATGAGCAGTTCTTT.

The V gene is TRBV19, the J gene TRBJ1-5, with TRBD1 matching over 9 bases. Per germline, CDR1 LNHDA and CDR2 SQIVND (reference sequence). The CDR3 consists of 14 residues. V dropped 5 bases and J dropped 4; count of bases not matched to a gene: 3. CDR3 region: CASSDGTGNQPQHF. CDR3 DNA sequence: TGTGCCAGTAGTGATGGGACAGGGAATCAGCCCCAGCATTTT.

This clonotype was observed once. The chain uses TRBV2 and TRBJ1-5; possibly TRBD1 for D (5 bases). CDR3 length: 14 residues. The germline V and J ends were trimmed by 4 bases and 3 bases, with 10 bases remaining between them. CDR1 and CDR2 from the germline V gene are SNHLY and FYNNEI. CDR3 sequence reads: CASSAWTSNQPQHF. In nucleotides, the CDR3 is TGTGCCAGCAGTGCGTGGACATCCAATCAGCCCCAGCATTTT.

This clonotype was recorded many times. The V gene is TRBV4-3, the J gene TRBJ2-5; TRBD2 aligns across 9 bases. Trimming cost V 0 bases and J 4 bases; bases outside gene matches: 6. Germline V gene sequence: CDR1 LGHNA, CDR2 YSLEER. The CDR3 runs to 16 residues. The DNA for the CDR3 is TGCGCCAGCAGCCAAGACGGGGGAGCGGGGGGAGAGACCCAGTACTTC. This codes for CASSQDGGAGGETQYF.

The V gene is TRBV20-1, the J gene TRBJ2-7, with a tentative D call TRBD2 (6 bases). The length of the CDR3 is 13 residues. Germline-derived CDR1 and CDR2 are DFQATT and SNEGSKA (reference sequence). V was cut by 6 bases and J by 2 bases, with 14 bases left in between. The CDR3 spells CSALRDLTYEQYF. In DNA, the CDR3 is TGCAGTGCGCTCCGGGACTTAACCTACGAGCAGTACTTC.

The rearrangement uses TRBV10-1 and TRBJ2-1, with D possibly matching TRBD2 (6 bases). This CDR3 comprises 15 residues. Germline V gene data show CDR1 as WNHNN and CDR2 as SYGVQD (reference sequence). Trimming removed 0 bases at V and 8 bases at J, with 14 bases between. The CDR3 sequence is CASSESGTGVDEQFF. The CDR3 DNA follows: TGCGCCAGCAGTGAGTCGGGGACTGGAGTAGATGAGCAGTTCTTC.

In this sample, this clonotype turned up once. The V and J genes are TRBV20-1 and TRBJ1-2, with TRBD1 identical over 9 bases. Germline CDR1 and CDR2: DFQATT and SNEGSKA (reference sequence). V gave up 4 bases and J gave up 8 bases; unmatched junction bases: 11. The CDR3 has 14 amino acids. This chain's CDR3 is CSATPTTGGEGYTF. Here the CDR3 DNA reads TGCAGTGCTACACCCACGACAGGGGGTGAGGGCTACACCTTC.

Only a few counts were recorded for this clonotype. V gene TRBV20-1 combines with J gene TRBJ1-2; TRBD1 matches 7 bases. CDR3 length: 15 amino acids. Trimming at V came to 6 bases and at J to 4 bases, leaving 14 bases not matched to a gene. The V gene's germline CDR1 is DFQATT and CDR2 SNEGSKA (reference sequence). CDR3 region: CSAPKGAGQLYGYTF. The CDR3 DNA follows: TGCAGTGCACCAAAGGGGGCAGGGCAACTCTATGGCTACACCTTC.

This clonotype was seen many times. The rearrangement links TRBV7-2 to TRBJ2-2, with D perhaps TRBD2 (6 bases). Germline CDR1 reads SGHTA; CDR2 reads FQGNSA. The ends were cut back, 5 bases at V and 4 bases at J, with 14 bases in the middle. This CDR3 contains 15 residues. In DNA form, the CDR3 reads TGTGCCAGCAGCCTAAAGACTAGTGGCACCGGGGAGCTGTTTTTT. The encoded protein is CASSLKTSGTGELFF.

J is TRBJ2-2 and V is TRBV7-2, with 10 positions matching TRBD2. Germline V gives CDR1 SGHTA, CDR2 FQGNSA. Trimming took 2 bases from V and 5 from J; bases not matched to a gene: 11. CDR3 length: 18 residues. The CDR3 sequence is CASSLNRSGRARTGELFF. DNA for the CDR3: TGTGCCAGCAGCTTAAACAGGAGCGGGAGGGCTCGGACCGGGGAGCTGTTTTTT.

This clonotype was seen only a few times. This rearrangement joins TRBV20-1 to TRBJ2-3; D might be TRBD1 (5 bases). This CDR3 contains 11 residues. Germline CDR1 reads DFQATT; CDR2 reads SNEGSKA (reference sequence). V dropped 3 bases and J dropped 6 bases, with 7 bases sitting between them. CDR3 amino acids: CSARGPDTQYF. CDR3 DNA: TGCAGTGCTAGGGGGCCCGATACGCAGTATTTT.

About this clonotype: The junction differs from germline at one of its ends, possibly a read error. The CDR3 DNA is TGTGCCAGCAGCGTAGCCAACAGGGAGGTATCCACTGAAGCTTTCTTT. Translation: CASSVANREVSTEAFF. The chain couples TRBV7-9 to TRBJ1-1; weak D call: TRBD1 (6 bases). The germline CDR1 and CDR2 sequences are SEHNR and FQNEAQ (reference sequence). The CDR3 has 16 amino acids.

This clonotype was seen a handful of times. The V gene is TRBV18, the J gene TRBJ2-7; 7 bases fit TRBD1. The CDR3 runs to 15 residues. J was trimmed by 2 bases and V by 3 bases; bases with no gene match: 7. Germline lookup yields CDR1 KGHSH and CDR2 LQKENI. The CDR3 loop reads CASSPDRINAYEQYF. The CDR3 nucleotides read TGTGCCAGCTCACCGGACAGGATCAACGCCTACGAGCAGTACTTC.

This clonotype was detected a few times. The chain carries TRBV10-3 and TRBJ1-6; 10 bases agree with TRBD1. The V gene end was trimmed by 6 bases and the J gene end by 10 bases; junction bases not matched to a gene: 9. Germline loops: CDR1 ENHRY, CDR2 SYGVKD. CDR3 size: 15 residues. In nucleotides, the CDR3 is TGTGCCATCAGCCCAACCGGGACAGGGGAGTCACCCCTCCACTTT. Translated, it gives CAISPTGTGESPLHF.

The sample holds a few counts of this clonotype. The chain combines TRBV21-1 with TRBJ2-7. TRBV21-1 is annotated as a pseudogene. The CDR3 has 15 residues. The CDR3 sequence is CASSKVSGDSYEQYF. Here the CDR3 DNA reads TGTGCCAGCAGCAAAGTGTCAGGAGATTCCTACGAGCAGTACTTC.

This clonotype was seen only a few times. Written as DNA, the CDR3 is TGTGCCAGCAGCTCGGACAGGGAACTTAGGGGCTACACCTTC. Amino acids: CASSSDRELRGYTF. V and J are TRBV7-9 and TRBJ1-2, with 8 positions matching TRBD1. V was clipped by 4 bases and J by 8 bases; unmatched bases: 9. Looked up from germline, CDR1 is SEHNR and CDR2 is FQNEAQ (reference sequence). This CDR3 has 14 amino acids.

The chain uses TRBV3-1 and TRBJ2-6; 7 bases map to TRBD1. This CDR3 comprises 19 residues. Germline V gene lookup returns CDR1 LGHDT and CDR2 YNNKEL (reference sequence). Trimming cost V 5 bases and J 0 bases; bases outside gene matches: 13. The CDR3 DNA follows: TGTGCCAGCAGCAACCCCCGAGGACAGGTACCCTCTGGGGCCAACGTCCTGACTTTC. Translation gives CASSNPRGQVPSGANVLTF.

This clonotype was seen many times. The gene calls are TRBV11-3 and TRBJ2-3, with 12 bases lining up with TRBD2. Trimming removed 2 bases from V and 0 bases from J; junction bases left unmatched: 3. Germline values: CDR1 SGHNT, CDR2 YENEEA. The CDR3 consists of 17 residues. CDR3 DNA sequence: TGTGCCAGCAGCTTAAGCGGGACTAGCGGGAGCACAGATACGCAGTATTTT. It codes for CASSLSGTSGSTDTQYF.

This clonotype was recorded once. A much larger clone differs from this one at a single base, so this may be a read error. The chain employs TRBV29-1 and TRBJ2-3; D tentatively fits TRBD1 or TRBD2 (5 bases each). With 4 bases removed from V and 5 bases from J, the gap between germline ends came to 22 bases. The CDR3 length is 16 residues. The germline gives CDR1 SQVTM, CDR2 ANQGSEA. The CDR3 here is CSVASGGSALQDTQYF. DNA for the CDR3: TGCAGCGTTGCTTCTGGGGGATCGGCTCTGCAAGATACGCAGTATTTT.

This clonotype was seen at least ten times. The rearrangement links TRBV10-3 to TRBJ1-4; D not resolved. Germline CDR1 reads ENHRY; CDR2 reads SYGVKD. The CDR3 contains 16 residues. The V end lost 3 bases, the J end lost 0 bases, and 11 bases lay between the germline ends. CDR3 sequence (DNA): TGTGCCATCAGTGACGCGGGGAAGGCAACTAATGAAAAACTGTTTTTT. It codes for CAISDAGKATNEKLFF.

This chain connects TRBV24-1 to TRBJ2-1; 10 nucleotides agree with TRBD2. Per the germline V gene, CDR1 is KGHDR and CDR2 is SFDVKD. V shed 2 bases and J 8 bases; nucleotides not matched to a gene: 8. The length of the CDR3 is 16 residues. The CDR3 nucleotides read TGTGCCACCAGTGATTCGGTAGCGGGGGGTTTCGATGAGCAGTTCTTC. It translates to CATSDSVAGGFDEQFF.

The chain recombines TRBV12-3 or TRBV12-4 with TRBJ2-3, with 9 bases lining up with TRBD1. The CDR3 loop spans 16 amino acids. After removal of 5 bases from V and 2 bases from J, the junction contained 8 bases not matched to a gene. In DNA, the CDR3 is TGTGCCAGCAGTCTAAGGACAGGGGTGTCCACAGATACGCAGTATTTT. It encodes CASSLRTGVSTDTQYF.